This T cell receptor beta chain comes out of a study of blood T cell repertoires in COVID-19. Background on the study: Donors in the United States, Italy and Spain gave samples during acute or convalescent COVID-19. Sample material is recorded as cDNA or gDNA derived from T cells, B-cell-depleted T cells, or PBMCs.

Authors' methods: Estimation of nucleated cell counts was performed using reference gene primer amplification. Profiled with immunoSEQ multiplex PCR; TCRdb holds only in-frame clones, not every one. V, J and clone size derive from that table, while D and trimming were established from the DNA sequence. The sample shows about 330,000 clones, 88% of them seen only once. The sample holds one count of this clone. The sample taken for sequencing was peripheral blood. The source is a woman aged 50 to 60 with active or convalescent COVID-19.

The CDR3: CASSRGQGSAYGYTF. The CDR3 nucleotides are TGTGCCAGCAGTCGTGGACAGGGCTCCGCCTATGGCTACACCTTC. The chain has TRBV6-5 and TRBJ1-2; TRBD1 matches 8 bases. After removal of 5 bases from V and 4 bases from J, the junction contained 9 bases not matched to a gene. This CDR3 is 15 amino acids long. CDR1 is MNHEY, CDR2 SVGAGI, per germline.